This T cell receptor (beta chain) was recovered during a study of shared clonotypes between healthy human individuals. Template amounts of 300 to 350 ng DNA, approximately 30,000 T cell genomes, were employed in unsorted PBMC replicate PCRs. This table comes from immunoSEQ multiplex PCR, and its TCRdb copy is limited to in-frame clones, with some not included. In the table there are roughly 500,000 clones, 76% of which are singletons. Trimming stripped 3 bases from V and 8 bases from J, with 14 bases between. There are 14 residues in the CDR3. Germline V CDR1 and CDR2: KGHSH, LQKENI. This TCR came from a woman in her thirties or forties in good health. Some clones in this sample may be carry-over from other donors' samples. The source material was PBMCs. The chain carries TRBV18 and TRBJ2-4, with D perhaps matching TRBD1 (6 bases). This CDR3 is CASSPLGALDIQYF. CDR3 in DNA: TGTGCCAGCTCACCCCTGGGGGCGCTGGACATTCAGTACTTC.